What follows describes a single T cell receptor beta chain. The antigen remains undetermined. This sample stems from a study of cytomegalovirus exposure and HLA in healthy donors. Study results and caveats: Earlier analysis found most TCR beta V segments productive about 90% or about 30% of the time. Certain sequence variants were highly shared and formed a cluster, and this cluster was likely a sequencing artifact. Analyses of presence and absence presupposed an approximately uniform sequencing depth across donors.

This CDR3 has 14 residues. The germline V gene has CDR1 SGHRS and CDR2 YFSETQ. V gave up 1 base and J gave up 5 bases; unmatched junction bases: 5. 60 Vbeta and 13 Jbeta primers were used in PCR. The table came from immunoSEQ multiplex PCR; TCRdb's copy has only in-frame clones and leaves some out. This sample contains nearly 35,000 clones. This chain links TRBV5-1 with TRBJ2-5; 7 positions match TRBD2. The TCR was taken from a woman in her thirties or forties in good health and CMV-seropositive. The sequenced sample was PBMCs. CDR3 sequence: CASSLTSVGETQYF. CDR3 coding DNA: TGCGCCAGCAGCTTGACTAGCGTCGGCGAGACCCAGTACTTC.